These 12 T cell receptor beta chains were sequenced from one sample in a study of blood T cell repertoires in COVID-19. The data were produced by immunoSEQ multiplex PCR, yet TCRdb's version contains in-frame clones alone and is incomplete. The sample comprises some 96,000 clones, around four fifths of which are singletons, and around 30% rests with the top ten. Material for sequencing was peripheral blood. The receptors come from a man between 65 and 85 years old with active or convalescent COVID-19.

This rearrangement joins TRBV4-3 to TRBJ2-2; 11 nucleotides line up with TRBD2. The germline gives CDR1 LGHNA, CDR2 YSLEER. The CDR3 contains 15 residues. The junction had 2 bases not matched to a gene; V was cut back by 4 bases and J by 4 bases. The DNA for the CDR3 is TGCGCCAGCAGCCTCGGGACTAGCGGCACCGGGGAGCTGTTTTTT. Residues: CASSLGTSGTGELFF.

The J gene is TRBJ2-3, the V gene TRBV27; D is possibly TRBD2 (6 bases). Germline V gene lookup returns CDR1 MNHEY and CDR2 SMNVEV (reference sequence). V was pared by 1 base and J by 4 bases, with 12 bases between. This CDR3 has 15 amino acids. The DNA of the CDR3 is TGTGCCAGCAGTTTATACGGGGGAGGTGCAGATACGCAGTATTTT. Translating it yields CASSLYGGGADTQYF.

V gene TRBV5-6 combines with J gene TRBJ2-7; 9 bases are a match to TRBD1. After removal of 2 bases from V and 2 bases from J, the junction contained 5 bases not matched to a gene. Germline CDR1 SGHDT, CDR2 YYEEEE. The CDR3 spans 15 residues. CDR3 in amino acids: CASSLWYRGPYEQYF. CDR3 in DNA: TGTGCCAGCAGCTTATGGTACAGGGGGCCCTACGAGCAGTACTTC. The full variable domain, its missing parts supplied by reference TRBV5-6 and TRBJ2-7, is DAGVTQSPTHLIKTRGQQVTLRCSPKSGHDTVSWYQQALGQGPQFIFQYYEEEERQRGNFPDRFSGHQFPNYSSELNVNALLLGDSALYLCASSLWYRGPYEQYFGPGTRLTVT.

CDR3 loop: CASSLDRSYTF. CDR3 sequence (DNA): TGTGCCAGCAGCCTCGACAGGAGCTACACCTTC. The chain joins TRBV3-1 (or the pseudogene TRBV3-2) to TRBJ1-2; a weak D match, TRBD1 (6 bases). The CDR3 length is 11 residues. The germline V and J ends were trimmed by 4 bases and 9 bases, with 9 bases remaining between them. CDR1 and CDR2 (germline): LGHDT, YNNKEL (reference sequence).

The chain links TRBV13 to TRBJ2-3, with TRBD1 identical over 7 bases. In germline, CDR1 is PRHDT, CDR2 FYEKMQ (reference sequence). This CDR3 region has 15 residues. Losses at the gene ends were 2 bases for V and 4 bases for J; bases not matched to a gene: 6. The CDR3 reads CASSLLGTVADTQYF. The CDR3 DNA follows: TGTGCCAGCAGCTTACTTGGGACAGTGGCAGATACGCAGTATTTT.

The V call is TRBV10-3, the J call TRBJ2-3; the match to TRBD2 covers 9 bases. Germline V gene data show CDR1 as ENHRY and CDR2 as SYGVKD. CDR3 length: 15 residues. Germline trimming cut 5 bases from V and 6 bases from J; bases unmatched to any gene: 9. The CDR3 reads CAISLAGGGPDTQYF. The CDR3 nucleotides are TGTGCCATCAGTTTGGCGGGGGGGGGCCCGGATACGCAGTATTTT.

The V and J genes are TRBV28 and TRBJ2-7, with D perhaps matching TRBD2 (5 bases). Germline V gives CDR1 MDHEN, CDR2 SYDVKM. Trimming removed 6 bases at V and 4 bases at J, with 10 bases between. There are 12 residues in the CDR3. This CDR3 is CASSLTGYEQYF. CDR3 DNA: TGTGCCAGCAGCCTGACGGGGTACGAGCAGTACTTC.

The chain has TRBV14 and TRBJ2-1; 11 nucleotides match TRBD2. V lost 4 bases, J lost 0 bases, and 17 bases stayed unmatched. Germline values: CDR1 SGHDN, CDR2 FVKESK. CDR3 length: 21 amino acids. The DNA for the CDR3 is TGTGCCAGCAGCCGAGTAATTTCTGGGACTAGCGGCAAGAGCTCCTACAATGAGCAGTTCTTC. Protein product: CASSRVISGTSGKSSYNEQFF.

With regard to this clone: The same CDR3 arises from other DNA sequences in this sample as well. V is TRBV11-3 and J is TRBJ2-1; TRBD2 aligns across 9 bases. The CDR3 is 15 residues long. Per germline, CDR1 SGHNT and CDR2 YENEEA. Trimming cost V 1 base and J 4 bases; bases outside gene matches: 2. CDR3 sequence (DNA): TGTGCCAGCAGCTTAGGTCTAGCGGGGTACAATGAGCAGTTCTTC. Residues: CASSLGLAGYNEQFF.

This clone was observed a single time. The CDR3 protein is CASAREENSPLHF. The CDR3 DNA reads as TGTGCCAGCGCCCGGGAGGAGAATTCACCCCTCCACTTT. The chain recombines TRBV6-4 with TRBJ1-6, with unresolved D. V lost 8 bases, J lost 7 bases, and 12 bases lay in between. Germline V lookup: CDR1 MRHNA, CDR2 SNTAGT. The CDR3 contains 13 residues.

The chain uses TRBV24-1 and TRBJ2-5, with D perhaps TRBD2 (7 bases). Trimming shortened V by 2 bases and J by 0 bases, and 12 bases separated the two germline ends. The CDR3 is 16 residues long. Germline loops: CDR1 KGHDR, CDR2 SFDVKD. CDR3 sequence: CATSDSRGTYQETQYF. The CDR3 DNA reads as TGTGCCACCAGTGATTCGCGGGGGACATACCAAGAGACCCAGTACTTC.

This clone was seen more than once but under ten times. The chain carries TRBV24-1 and TRBJ2-1; 9 bases align to TRBD2. V gave up 3 bases and J gave up 7 bases; unmatched junction bases: 12. CDR3 size: 17 residues. Germline lookup yields CDR1 KGHDR and CDR2 SFDVKD. CDR3 sequence: CATSDPSPGLANNEQFF. CDR3 nucleotide sequence: TGTGCCACCAGTGATCCATCACCGGGACTAGCTAATAATGAGCAGTTCTTC.